The 27 T cell receptor beta chains below come from one sample, sequenced in a study of long-term antiretroviral therapy in people with HIV. At survey level, the immunoSEQ assay was run in its v3.0 version. Libraries were prepared by immunoSEQ multiplex PCR; TCRdb keeps only in-frame clonotypes and omits some of them. Of about 28,000 clones detected, 65% to 85% appear once; the ten largest clones hold more than 8%. The input for sequencing was unsorted PBMCs, taken nearly 2.9 years after starting antiretroviral therapy. The receptors stem from a man aged 25-45 years with HIV.

The chain uses TRBV5-4 and TRBJ1-2; no clear D gene. The V gene's germline CDR1 is SGHNT and CDR2 YYREEE (reference sequence). The CDR3 is 11 residues long. V was trimmed by 3 bases and J by 2 bases, leaving 2 bases between them. Here the CDR3 reads CASSSNYGYTF. CDR3 nucleotide sequence: TGTGCCAGCAGCTCGAACTATGGCTACACCTTC. Combining the CDR3 with reference TRBV5-4 and TRBJ1-2 gives the whole variable domain ETGVTQSPTHLIKTRGQQVTLRCSSQSGHNTVSWYQQALGQGPQFIFQYYREEENGRGNFPPRFSGLQFPNYSSELNVNALELDDSALYLCASSSNYGYTFGSGTRLTVV.

This chain connects TRBV28 to TRBJ1-5; 7 bases are shared with TRBD1. From germline, CDR1 is MDHEN and CDR2 SYDVKM. The CDR3 is 14 amino acids. V lost 5 bases to trimming and J lost 7 bases; unmatched junction nucleotides: 8. The CDR3 coding sequence is TGTGCCAGCAGTCCTTGGACAGGTGGACAGCCCCAGCATTTT. This codes for CASSPWTGGQPQHF. The full variable domain, with the rest looked up from reference TRBV28 and TRBJ1-5, is DVKVTQSSRYLVKRTGEKVFLECVQDMDHENMFWYRQDPGLGLRLIYFSYDVKMKEKGDIPEGYSVSREKKERFSLILESASTNQTSMYLCASSPWTGGQPQHFGDGTRLSIL.

V and J are TRBV28 and TRBJ1-6; D might be TRBD1 (5 bases). V was pared by 6 bases and J by 6 bases, with 12 bases between. Germline CDR1 reads MDHEN; CDR2 reads SYDVKM. There are 14 residues in the CDR3. The CDR3 spells CASSPKGFNSPLHF. The CDR3, as DNA: TGTGCCAGCAGCCCCAAGGGGTTTAATTCACCCCTCCACTTT.

The CDR3, as DNA: TGTGCCACCAGCAGAGTGTGGCGGGGGGGCACAGATACGCAGTATTTT. Translated: CATSRVWRGGTDTQYF. This sequence joins TRBV15 and TRBJ2-3, with TRBD2 matching over 8 bases. J gave up 1 base and V 1 base, and 4 bases lay outside the gene matches. CDR1 is LNHNV and CDR2 is YYDKDF in the germline V gene (reference sequence). This CDR3 has 16 amino acids. Full variable domain (outside the CDR3, taken from reference TRBV15 and TRBJ2-3): DAMVIQNPRYQVTQFGKPVTLSCSQTLNHNVMYWYQQKSSQAPKLLFHYYDKDFNNEADTPDNFQSRRPNTSFCFLDIRSPGLGDTAMYLCATSRVWRGGTDTQYFGPGTRLTVL.

This clone came up a few times. The chain uses TRBV6-6 and TRBJ1-2; D is undetermined. Germline V gives CDR1 MNHNY, CDR2 SVGAGI (reference sequence). The CDR3 runs 13 residues. The V and J ends lost 5 bases and 4 bases respectively, with 11 bases between them. The CDR3 protein is CASSDQRTYGYTF. The CDR3 DNA reads TGTGCCAGCAGTGATCAGAGGACCTATGGCTACACCTTC.

V gene TRBV19 combines with J gene TRBJ1-5, with unresolved D. V lost 5 bases and J lost 14, with 16 bases in between. Germline CDR1 and CDR2: LNHDA and SQIVND (reference sequence). The length of the CDR3 is 12 residues. CDR3 sequence (DNA): TGTGCCAGTAGTCTGATGGACGGCCCGGAGCATTTT. Its protein is CASSLMDGPEHF. The whole variable domain, filled in from reference TRBV19 and TRBJ1-5, reads DGGITQSPKYLFRKEGQNVTLSCEQNLNHDAMYWYRQDPGQGLRLIYYSQIVNDFQKGDIAEGYSVSREKKESFPLTVTSAQKNPTAFYLCASSLMDGPEHFGDGTRLSIL.

This chain links TRBV18 with TRBJ2-1, with D possibly TRBD1 on 5 matching bases. Per the germline V gene, CDR1 is KGHSH and CDR2 is LQKENI. The CDR3 spans 13 residues. V was shortened by 4 bases and J by 5 bases, with 9 bases between the two germline ends. For the CDR3, the DNA is TGTGCCAGCTCACACCCGGACAACAATGAGCAGTTCTTC. Translated: CASSHPDNNEQFF. The full variable domain, in which reference TRBV18 and TRBJ2-1 provide the parts outside the CDR3, is NAGVMQNPRHLVRRRGQEARLRCSPMKGHSHVYWYRQLPEEGLKFMVYLQKENIIDESGMPKERFSAEFPKEGPSILRIQQVVRGDSAAYFCASSHPDNNEQFFGPGTRLTVL.

This clone was seen a single time. The V and J genes are TRBV28 and TRBJ1-5; no clear D gene. CDR1 is MDHEN, CDR2 SYDVKM, per germline. Trimming took 2 bases from V and 4 from J, leaving 3 bases between them. The CDR3 totals 12 residues. The CDR3 DNA reads as TGTGCCAGCAGTTTAGTGAATCAGCCCCAGCATTTT. Amino acid sequence: CASSLVNQPQHF.

The V call is TRBV15, the J call TRBJ1-2; tentative D call: TRBD1 (5 bases). CDR3 length: 14 residues. The germline V gene has CDR1 LNHNV and CDR2 YYDKDF (reference sequence). V lost 4 bases, J lost 10 bases, and 19 bases lay in between. The CDR3, as DNA: TGTGCCACCAGCACCCCGGTCATGGGCAGGGCCTACACCTTC. Amino acid sequence: CATSTPVMGRAYTF.

The chain has TRBV7-9 and TRBJ2-7; 11 nucleotides line up with TRBD2. The CDR3 has 13 residues. J lost 6 bases, V lost 5 bases, and 3 bases had no gene match. Per the germline V gene, CDR1 is SEHNR and CDR2 is FQNEAQ (reference sequence). The CDR3 nucleotides read TGTGCCAGCAGCCAGGGACTAGCGGCCGAGCAGTACTTC. Amino acids: CASSQGLAAEQYF.

V usage is TRBV2 and J usage is TRBJ2-1; D is undetermined. CDR3 length: 13 residues. Deletions cut 6 bases from V and 1 base from J, with 7 bases between. From germline, CDR1 is SNHLY and CDR2 FYNNEI. The chain's CDR3 is CASSRPSYNEQFF. The CDR3, as DNA: TGTGCCAGCAGCCGGCCTTCCTACAATGAGCAGTTCTTC.

This clone was seen more than once but under ten times. V usage is TRBV7-2 and J usage is TRBJ1-2; D gene unclear. CDR1 is SGHTA, CDR2 FQGNSA, per germline. The CDR3 is 15 residues long. V lost 1 base and J 4 bases, leaving 13 bases between the germline ends. CDR3 sequence reads: CASSLVEGLGYGYTF. CDR3 coding DNA: TGTGCCAGCAGCTTAGTAGAGGGTCTGGGCTATGGCTACACCTTC.

This clone occurred once. The V and J genes are TRBV7-2 and TRBJ2-2; 8 bases are shared with TRBD1. Per germline, CDR1 SGHTA and CDR2 FQGNSA. Trimming cost V 5 bases and J 0 bases; bases outside gene matches: 5. The CDR3 runs to 16 residues. In DNA form, the CDR3 reads TGTGCCAGCAGCACCCGACAGGGGACGAACACCGGGGAGCTGTTTTTT. The encoded protein is CASSTRQGTNTGELFF.

This chain uses TRBV2 with TRBJ1-1; maybe TRBD1 (6 bases). In germline, CDR1 is SNHLY, CDR2 FYNNEI. This CDR3 region has 18 residues. V lost 0 bases, J lost 1 base, and 18 bases lay in between. For the CDR3, the DNA is TGTGCCAGCAGTGAAGCCCCGGTCGGATGGGGGGCGAACACTGAAGCTTTCTTT. Its translation is CASSEAPVGWGANTEAFF.

The V and J genes are TRBV6-6 and TRBJ2-3; D perhaps matches TRBD1 (6 bases). This CDR3 is 15 amino acids long. V was cut by 7 bases and J by 5 bases, with 19 bases left in between. Germline values: CDR1 MNHNY, CDR2 SVGAGI (reference sequence). The DNA for the CDR3 is TGTGCCAGCACCTACAGGGATACCACGATAGATACGCAGTATTTT. Encoded protein: CASTYRDTTIDTQYF.

The chain joins TRBV19 to TRBJ1-2; a weak D match, TRBD1 (5 bases). V was cut by 3 bases and J by 0 bases, with 11 bases left in between. The CDR3 covers 15 residues. From germline, CDR1 is LNHDA and CDR2 SQIVND (reference sequence). The CDR3 nucleotides read TGTGCCAGTAGTATTGGACAACACGCTAACTATGGCTACACCTTC. Its protein is CASSIGQHANYGYTF.

V usage is TRBV2 and J usage is TRBJ1-5; 7 bases agree with TRBD1. Germline V gives CDR1 SNHLY, CDR2 FYNNEI. This CDR3 has 15 residues. Trimming removed 5 bases from V and 4 bases from J; junction bases left unmatched: 8. As DNA, the CDR3 is TGTGCCAGCAGTTCTTCAGGGGGGATGAATCAGCCCCAGCATTTT. It translates to CASSSSGGMNQPQHF.

The chain recombines TRBV5-1 with TRBJ2-5; a weak D match, TRBD2 (6 bases). The germline V gene encodes CDR1 SGHRS and CDR2 YFSETQ. The CDR3 totals 13 residues. V was pared by 4 bases and J by 4 bases, with 11 bases between. CDR3 coding DNA: TGCGCCAGCAGCGGCGAGGGACTAGAGACCCAGTACTTC. This encodes CASSGEGLETQYF.

This chain joins TRBV5-1 and TRBJ1-3; D is undetermined. The germline V gene has CDR1 SGHRS and CDR2 YFSETQ. The V end was cut by 2 bases, the J end by 2 bases, with 14 bases between. This CDR3 is built from 16 residues. In DNA, the CDR3 is TGCGCCAGCAGCTTCACCCCGGACGGCGCTGGAAACACCATATATTTT. It encodes CASSFTPDGAGNTIYF.

This clone came up a few times. The J gene is TRBJ2-3, the V gene TRBV7-2; D remains unclear. There are 14 residues in the CDR3. Between the trimmed V and J ends, which lost 1 base and 2 bases, there was a span of 7 bases. The germline gives CDR1 SGHTA, CDR2 FQGNSA. CDR3 coding DNA: TGTGCCAGCAGCTTAGAGGGTACCACAGATACGCAGTATTTT. It specifies CASSLEGTTDTQYF.

This clone was recorded a few times. The rearrangement joins TRBV9 to TRBJ1-6, with D perhaps matching TRBD1 (6 bases). Germline-derived CDR1 and CDR2 are SGDLS and YYNGEE. Trimming shortened V by 2 bases and J by 4 bases, and 10 bases separated the two germline ends. The CDR3 extends over 15 amino acids. Here the CDR3 reads CASSVTDSYNSPLHF. The CDR3 region has the DNA TGTGCCAGCAGCGTGACGGACAGTTATAATTCACCCCTCCACTTT.

This clone appeared a few times. The V call is TRBV6-1, the J call TRBJ1-2; 7 bases fit TRBD1. CDR1 and CDR2 from the germline V gene are MNHNS and SASEGT. The V segment lost 7 bases and the J segment 5 bases; nucleotides outside the gene matches: 10. The CDR3 is 14 residues long. The CDR3 DNA sequence: TGTGCCAGCATTCTAGACAGGGCCGGGTATGGCTACACCTTC. Amino acids: CASILDRAGYGYTF.

The chain is built from TRBV7-2 and TRBJ2-3; D is unclear. This CDR3 contains 16 residues. Per germline, CDR1 SGHTA and CDR2 FQGNSA. V was cut by 1 base and J by 0 bases, with 11 bases left in between. DNA for the CDR3: TGTGCCAGCAGCTTAGATGGCTCCCTAAGCACAGATACGCAGTATTTT. It translates to CASSLDGSLSTDTQYF.

This chain connects TRBV6-6 to TRBJ2-7, with 7 bases lining up with TRBD1. From germline, CDR1 is MNHNY and CDR2 SVGAGI (reference sequence). V was clipped by 0 bases and J by 8 bases; unmatched bases: 7. The CDR3 length is 14 residues. The CDR3 region has the DNA TGTGCCAGCAGTTACTCGGGACAGACTCGTCAGCAGTACTTC. This sequence encodes CASSYSGQTRQQYF.

The V call is TRBV18, the J call TRBJ2-1, with D perhaps matching TRBD1 or TRBD2 (5 bases each). The CDR3 contains 15 residues. Germline CDR1 KGHSH, CDR2 LQKENI. The V end lost 4 bases, the J end lost 3 bases, and 13 bases lay between the germline ends. This CDR3 is CASSLRDLFYNEQFF. The CDR3 DNA reads TGTGCCAGCTCACTCCGGGACCTCTTCTACAATGAGCAGTTCTTC.

This clone was counted between two and nine times. The rearrangement joins TRBV7-9 to TRBJ2-2; TRBD2 matches 9 bases. The CDR3 is made up of 14 amino acids. Trimming removed 3 bases from V and 9 bases from J; junction bases left unmatched: 5. Germline V lookup: CDR1 SEHNR, CDR2 FQNEAQ (reference sequence). The CDR3 DNA follows: TGTGCCAGCAGCTTGGCTAGCGGGATTTGGGAGCTGTTTTTT. Protein product: CASSLASGIWELFF.

The CDR3 spells CAWSLPTGTGYEKLFF. The CDR3 nucleotides read TGTGCCTGGAGCCTTCCAACCGGGACAGGGTATGAAAAACTGTTTTTT. The chain couples TRBV30 to TRBJ1-4; 9 bases are shared with TRBD1. Germline CDR1 and CDR2: GTSNPN and SVGIG (reference sequence). V lost 3 bases, J lost 6 bases, and 11 bases stayed unmatched. CDR3 length equals 16 residues.